The 7 T cell receptor beta chains below were found in one sample sequenced in a study of CD8+CD57+ T cells in acquired aplastic anemia. Only patients with CD8+CD57+ cell expansion on flow cytometry were chosen for sequencing. Genomic DNA provided the template from which TCR beta VDJ and CDR3 profiles were obtained. MiXCR, run by TCRdb on the reads, gives a single entry per CDR3 protein. The table has approximately 190,000 distinct CDR3 sequences, just under 50% seen once. Sequencing was carried out using sorted CD4+, CD8+, or CD8+CD57+ T cells (not recorded which) from PBMCs. These receptors were taken from a human donor with aplastic anemia.

This rearrangement joins TRBV20-1 to TRBJ2-7; D not resolved. Trimming removed 0 bases from V and 3 bases from J, with 15 bases in between. There are 15 residues in the CDR3. The germline V gene encodes CDR1 DFQATT and CDR2 SNEGSKA (reference sequence). This CDR3 reads CSARDKGGFGYEQYF. As DNA, the CDR3 is TGCAGTGCTAGAGATAAGGGTGGGTTTGGCTACGAGCAGTACTTC.

The chain is built from TRBV7-8 and TRBJ1-2; 7 bases agree with TRBD1. Germline CDR1 is SGHVS and CDR2 is FQNEAQ. This CDR3 region has 14 residues. With 1 base clipped from V and 9 bases from J, the junction kept 8 bases outside the gene matches. For the CDR3, the DNA is TGTGCCAGCAGCTTAGGTGGGGGACAGTCTCGCTACACCTTC. Translated, it gives CASSLGGGQSRYTF.

At least ten counts were recorded for this clonotype. The chain recombines TRBV9 with TRBJ2-7; D might be TRBD2 (5 bases). The length of the CDR3 is 17 residues. Trimming left V 0 bases short and J 2 bases short, with 18 bases between. Germline loops: CDR1 SGDLS, CDR2 YYNGEE. The CDR3, as DNA: TGTGCCAGCAGCGTAGGCCCTAACGGGGAATTCACCTACGAGCAGTACTTC. Protein sequence: CASSVGPNGEFTYEQYF. The variable domain in full, completed from reference TRBV9 and TRBJ2-7, reads DSGVTQTPKHLITATGQRVTLRCSPRSGDLSVYWYQQSLDQGLQFLIQYYNGEERAKGNILERFSAQQFPDLHSELNLSSLELGDSALYFCASSVGPNGEFTYEQYFGPGTRLTVT.

The V and J genes are TRBV10-3 and TRBJ2-7, with D hard to call. Germline CDR1 ENHRY, CDR2 SYGVKD. V was shortened by 5 bases and J by 0 bases, with 5 bases between the two germline ends. The CDR3 spans 12 residues. This CDR3 reads CAISSSSYEQYF. As DNA, the CDR3 is TGTGCCATCAGTTCCAGCTCCTACGAGCAGTACTTC.

The V gene is TRBV20-1, the J gene TRBJ2-7; 9 bases line up with TRBD1. Trimming cost V 7 bases and J 6 bases; bases outside gene matches: 13. The CDR3 spans 14 residues. The germline gives CDR1 DFQATT, CDR2 SNEGSKA (reference sequence). The CDR3 loop reads CSVRPGTGSPEQYF. In DNA form, the CDR3 reads TGCAGTGTACGACCCGGGACAGGGTCACCCGAGCAGTACTTC.

The rearrangement uses TRBV7-6 and TRBJ2-1, with D uncertain. Trimming stripped 2 bases from V and 6 bases from J, with 17 bases between. This CDR3 spans 16 amino acids. CDR1 SGHVS and CDR2 FNYEAQ come from the germline V gene. The CDR3 is CASSLNTYKGLNEQFF. CDR3 nucleotide sequence: TGTGCCAGCAGCTTAAATACTTACAAGGGCCTCAATGAGCAGTTCTTC.

This rearrangement joins TRBV11-2 to TRBJ2-7; D remains ambiguous. V was cut by 1 base and J by 3 bases, with 7 bases left in between. From germline, CDR1 is SGHAT and CDR2 FQNNGV. The length of the CDR3 is 13 residues. CDR3 coding DNA: TGTGCCAGCAGCTTAGGGGTTAACTACGAGCAGTACGTC. It yields the protein CASSLGVNYEQYV.